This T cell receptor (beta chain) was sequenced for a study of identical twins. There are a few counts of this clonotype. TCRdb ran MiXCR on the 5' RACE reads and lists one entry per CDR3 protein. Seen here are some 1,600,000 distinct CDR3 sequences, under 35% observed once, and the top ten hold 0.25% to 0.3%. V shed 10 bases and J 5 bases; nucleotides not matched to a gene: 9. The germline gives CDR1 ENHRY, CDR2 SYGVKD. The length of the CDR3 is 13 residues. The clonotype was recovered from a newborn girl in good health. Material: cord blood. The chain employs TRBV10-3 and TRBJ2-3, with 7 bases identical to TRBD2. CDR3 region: CATKGGSRDTQYF. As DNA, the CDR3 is TGTGCCACCAAGGGCGGGAGTCGAGATACGCAGTATTTT.